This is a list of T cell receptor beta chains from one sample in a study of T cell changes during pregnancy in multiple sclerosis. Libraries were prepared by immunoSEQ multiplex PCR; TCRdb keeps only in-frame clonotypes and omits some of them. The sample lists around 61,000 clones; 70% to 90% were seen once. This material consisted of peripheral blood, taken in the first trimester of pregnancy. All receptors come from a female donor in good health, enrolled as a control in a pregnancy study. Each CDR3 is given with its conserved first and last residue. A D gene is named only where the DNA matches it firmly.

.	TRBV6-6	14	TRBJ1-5	TGTGCCAGCAGTCCGACAGATAGCAATCAGCCCCAGCATTTT	CASSPTDSNQPQHF
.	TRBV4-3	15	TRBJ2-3	TGCGCCAGCAGCCAAGGGCAGGCAGGCACAGATACGCAGTATTTT	CASSQGQAGTDTQYF
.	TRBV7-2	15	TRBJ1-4	TGTGCCAGCAGCCCTCGAGGGACTACTAATGAAAAACTGTTTTTT	CASSPRGTTNEKLFF
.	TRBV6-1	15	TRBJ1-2	TGTGCCAGCAGTCCCGGGACATTAAGTACCTATGGCTACACCTTC	CASSPGTLSTYGYTF
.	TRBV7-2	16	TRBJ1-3	TGTGCCAGCAGCCGAAATTCCGGGAGCTCTGGAAACACCATATATTTT	CASSRNSGSSGNTIYF
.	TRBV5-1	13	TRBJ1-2	TGCGCCAGCAGCTTGCCGGGAGACTATGGCTACACCTTC	CASSLPGDYGYTF
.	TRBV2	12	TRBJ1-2	TGTGCCAGCAGTGACGGGGGGGCTGGCTACACCTTC	CASSDGGAGYTF
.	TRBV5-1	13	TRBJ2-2	TGCGCCAGCAGCACCCTAGAGACCGGGGAGCTGTTTTTT	CASSTLETGELFF
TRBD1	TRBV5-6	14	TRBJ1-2	TGTGCCAGCAGCGTGGACAGGGCTCACTATGGCTACACCTTC	CASSVDRAHYGYTF
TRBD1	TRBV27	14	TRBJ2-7	TGTGCCAGTGGGCGGACAGGTCGAATGTACGAGCAGTACTTC	CASGRTGRMYEQYF